The 3 T cell receptor beta chains below all came from one sample that was sequenced in a study of T cells in Graves' hyperthyroidism and ophthalmopathy. The TCR beta CDR3 regions underwent amplification using RNA transcripts as the source. The HTBI set primed first-round TCR CDR3 RT-PCR. TCRdb ran MiXCR on the multiplex PCR reads and lists one entry per CDR3 protein. The data contain 600,000 to 800,000 distinct CDR3 sequences, roughly 32% of them singletons. Source material: blood. The receptors shown here come from a woman aged 40 to 50 with Graves' hyperthyroidism.

This clonotype was detected many times. This chain connects TRBV19 to TRBJ1-5, with D tentatively TRBD1 (5 bases). Germline values: CDR1 LNHDA, CDR2 SQIVND (reference sequence). The CDR3 loop spans 16 amino acids. V was clipped by 5 bases and J by 0 bases, with 14 bases between them. CDR3 amino acids: CASSSDNRFSNQPQHF. CDR3 in DNA: TGTGCCAGTAGTTCGGATAACAGGTTTAGCAATCAGCCCCAGCATTTT.

This clonotype occurred a few times. The rearrangement links TRBV12-3 or TRBV12-4 to TRBJ2-2, with D perhaps TRBD1 (6 bases). The CDR3 has 13 amino acids. V was shortened by 7 bases and J by 8 bases, with 14 bases between the two germline ends. As DNA, the CDR3 is TGTGCCAGCAACCAACCCGGGACAGGGGAGCTGTTTTTT. It yields the protein CASNQPGTGELFF.

As concerns this clonotype: This may be a read error, as it is one base from a much larger clone. The CDR3 carries no conserved terminal phenylalanine or tryptophan, so it likely arises from a read error. The CDR3 here is CASSLAVWASNNSPLHS. The CDR3, as DNA: TGTGCCAGCAGCTTGGCCGTCTGGGCCAGTAATAATTCACCCCTCCACTCT. The rearrangement uses TRBV7-8 and TRBJ1-6; no reliable D call. Germline CDR1 reads SGHVS; CDR2 reads FQNEAQ. This CDR3 region has 17 residues. Trimming took 3 bases from V and 5 from J, leaving 17 bases between them.